Listed below are T cell receptor beta chains from one sample, sequenced in a study of blood T cell repertoires in COVID-19. Sequencing used immunoSEQ multiplex PCR; TCRdb keeps in-frame clones, though not all of them. This table holds roughly 320,000 clones, around 87% found once. Material for sequencing was peripheral blood. The receptor source for this set is a man between 65 and 80 years old with acute or convalescent COVID-19. CDR3s include the opening cysteine and the closing phenylalanine or tryptophan. D genes are given only for firm matches. Not every row has a clone size; where given, it reads once, few, many or a size class.

v_call	clone_size	j_call	d_call	cdr3_aa	cdr3_nt
TRBV18	-	TRBJ1-1	-	CASSRARNTEAFF	TGTGCCAGCTCACGAGCGAGAAACACTGAAGCTTTCTTT
TRBV5-1	-	TRBJ2-2	-	CASSLDGDSGELFF	TGCGCCAGCAGCTTGGATGGGGACTCCGGGGAGCTGTTTTTT
TRBV5-4	-	TRBJ2-1	TRBD2	CASSGGLAGSSGQFF	TGTGCCAGCAGCGGTGGACTAGCGGGGTCCTCAGGGCAGTTCTTC
TRBV11-2	once	TRBJ2-7	-	CASSLVDGDYEQYF	TGTGCCAGCAGCTTAGTGGACGGGGACTACGAGCAGTACTTC
TRBV5-4	-	TRBJ2-3	TRBD2	CASSFGSSGGLADTQYF	TGTGCCAGCAGCTTTGGGTCTAGCGGGGGCTTGGCAGATACGCAGTATTTT
TRBV19	once	TRBJ2-7	-	CASSSGSFVDEQYF	TGTGCCAGTAGTTCGGGGTCATTTGTCGACGAGCAGTACTTC
TRBV28	-	TRBJ1-5	TRBD1	CASSFGGQGAKPQHF	TGTGCCAGCAGTTTCGGCGGGCAGGGGGCTAAGCCCCAGCATTTT
TRBV4-2	-	TRBJ2-5	TRBD1	CASSQWSQGEETQYF	TGTGCCAGCAGCCAATGGTCCCAGGGGGAAGAGACCCAGTACTTC
TRBV5-5	-	TRBJ2-1	-	CASSLAWSSTYNEQFF	TGTGCCAGCAGCTTGGCCTGGTCGTCTACCTACAATGAGCAGTTCTTC
TRBV7-2	-	TRBJ2-7	TRBD2	CASSLASSGGLTYEQYF	TGTGCCAGCAGCTTAGCGTCTAGCGGGGGGCTAACCTACGAGCAGTACTTC
TRBV12-5	once	TRBJ2-3	-	CASGLPGNTQYF	TGTGCTAGTGGTCTACCAGGGAATACGCAGTATTTT
TRBV4-1	-	TRBJ1-6	-	CASSQDRVGPNSPLHF	TGCGCCAGCAGCCAAGATCGCGTGGGGCCTAATTCACCCCTCCACTTT
TRBV5-6	-	TRBJ1-2	TRBD1	CASSLYAGTGLFSGYTF	TGTGCCAGCAGCTTATACGCCGGGACAGGCCTTTTCAGTGGCTACACCTTC
TRBV7-2	-	TRBJ1-5	-	CASSLKFAGDNQPQHF	TGTGCCAGCAGCTTAAAATTTGCCGGGGACAATCAGCCCCAGCATTTT
TRBV4-3	once	TRBJ1-4	-	CASSQDARAPRIEKLFF	TGCGCCAGCAGCCAAGACGCCAGGGCACCGCGGATTGAAAAACTGTTTTTT
TRBV28	-	TRBJ2-7	-	CASSLQGEAYEQYF	TGTGCCAGCAGTTTACAGGGCGAAGCGTACGAGCAGTACTTC
TRBV29-1	-	TRBJ2-1	TRBD2	CSVGTSGSYNEQFF	TGCAGCGTTGGGACTAGCGGTTCCTACAATGAGCAGTTCTTC
TRBV2	-	TRBJ2-7	-	CASSERPGPLTGGSYEQYF	TGTGCCAGCAGTGAAAGGCCCGGCCCCTTGACGGGTGGCTCCTACGAGCAGTACTTC
TRBV28	-	TRBJ1-5	-	CASSVQGGQPQHF	TGTGCCAGCAGTGTACAGGGCGGCCAGCCCCAGCATTTT
TRBV13	-	TRBJ1-6	-	CASSATATGNYNSPLHF	TGTGCCAGCAGCGCCACCGCCACAGGGAACTATAATTCACCCCTCCACTTT
TRBV19	-	TRBJ1-2	-	CASRSTGHYGYTF	TGTGCCAGCCGATCAACAGGGCATTATGGCTACACCTTC
TRBV28	-	TRBJ1-2	TRBD1	CASSLLQGNYGYTF	TGTGCCAGCAGTTTATTACAGGGGAACTATGGCTACACCTTC
TRBV28	-	TRBJ2-3	TRBD2	CASSQGGLAGFTDTQYF	TGTGCCAGCAGTCAAGGGGGACTAGCGGGGTTCACAGATACGCAGTATTTT
TRBV6-5	-	TRBJ1-2	-	CASRLFDSKYGYTF	TGTGCCAGCAGACTTTTCGACAGTAAATATGGCTACACCTTC
TRBV29-1	-	TRBJ1-2	-	CSVLDGDGYTF	TGCAGCGTCCTAGACGGAGATGGCTACACCTTC
TRBV9	-	TRBJ2-2	-	CASSVAWGQGGELFF	TGTGCCAGCAGCGTAGCCTGGGGGCAGGGCGGGGAGCTGTTTTTT
TRBV15	-	TRBJ2-7	TRBD2	CATSLRAGGYEQYF	TGTGCCACCAGCTTACGCGCGGGGGGGTACGAGCAGTACTTC
TRBV28	-	TRBJ2-3	-	CASSLVGGTGTDTQYF	TGTGCCAGCAGTTTAGTAGGCGGAACGGGCACAGATACGCAGTATTTT
TRBV6-1	once	TRBJ1-6	TRBD1	CASSEPGRGHSPLHF	TGTGCCAGCAGTGAGCCGGGCAGGGGGCATTCACCCCTCCACTTT
TRBV7-8	-	TRBJ1-5	TRBD1	CASSLTGQGHNQPQHF	TGTGCCAGCAGCTTAACGGGACAGGGACACAATCAGCCCCAGCATTTT
TRBV9	-	TRBJ2-1	TRBD2	CASSGRGLAGAQKPFF	TGTGCCAGCAGCGGCCGCGGACTAGCGGGAGCCCAGAAGCCCTTCTTC
TRBV28	-	TRBJ1-4	-	CASSLWEDNEKLFF	TGTGCCAGCAGTTTATGGGAGGATAATGAAAAACTGTTTTTT
TRBV28	-	TRBJ1-3	-	CASSLTPTDSGNTIYF	TGTGCCAGCAGTTTAACCCCGACAGACTCTGGAAACACCATATATTTT
TRBV11-1	-	TRBJ2-7	TRBD2	CASSLLTGSAGEQYF	TGTGCCAGCAGCTTATTAACCGGGTCAGCGGGGGAGCAGTACTTC
TRBV4-1	-	TRBJ2-1	-	CASSHPGSQNNEQFF	TGCGCCAGCAGCCACCCCGGGAGCCAAAACAATGAGCAGTTCTTC
TRBV11-1	-	TRBJ1-6	TRBD1	CASSDRGKSLSSPLHF	TGTGCCAGCAGCGACAGGGGAAAGTCCTTAAGTTCACCCCTCCACTTT
TRBV18	-	TRBJ1-5	-	CASSPTQGGNSNQPQHF	TGTGCCAGCTCACCCACACAGGGTGGAAACAGCAATCAGCCCCAGCATTTT
TRBV5-1	-	TRBJ2-7	TRBD1	CASSPGGTGNYEQYF	TGCGCCAGCAGCCCTGGGGGGACAGGCAACTACGAGCAGTACTTC
TRBV27	-	TRBJ2-2	TRBD1	CASSSQGALTGELFF	TGTGCCAGCAGTTCACAGGGGGCGCTCACCGGGGAGCTGTTTTTT
TRBV19	-	TRBJ2-3	-	CASSLQEYTDTQYF	TGTGCCAGTAGTCTTCAGGAATACACAGATACGCAGTATTTT
TRBV25-1	-	TRBJ2-3	TRBD2	CASSEGGSGSWQDTQYF	TGTGCCAGCAGTGAAGGGGGTAGCGGGAGTTGGCAAGATACGCAGTATTTT
TRBV3-1/TRBV3-2	-	TRBJ2-7	-	CASSQYNEQYF	TGTGCCAGCAGCCAATACAACGAGCAGTACTTC
TRBV3-1/TRBV3-2	-	TRBJ1-3	-	CASSQVRKGTSGNTIYF	TGTGCCAGCAGCCAAGTCCGAAAGGGGACAAGTGGAAACACCATATATTTT
TRBV4-2	-	TRBJ2-3	TRBD2	CASSRKRIAGGTNFTDTQYF	TGTGCCAGCAGCCGCAAGCGGATAGCGGGAGGGACTAACTTCACAGATACGCAGTATTTT
TRBV9	-	TRBJ2-5	-	CASSVLSRGETQYF	TGTGCCAGCAGCGTACTGAGCAGAGGGGAGACCCAGTACTTC
TRBV27	once	TRBJ1-1	TRBD1	CASSLGGTGPEAFF	TGTGCCAGCAGTTTAGGAGGGACAGGGCCTGAAGCTTTCTTT
TRBV28	-	TRBJ2-3	TRBD2	CASSLGLLAGGADTQYF	TGTGCCAGCAGTTTGGGTCTTCTAGCGGGGGGAGCAGATACGCAGTATTTT
TRBV7-3	-	TRBJ2-2	TRBD2	CASSTIPRLAGATNTGELFF	TGTGCCAGCAGCACCATCCCCCGACTAGCGGGGGCCACGAACACCGGGGAGCTGTTTTTT
TRBV25-1	-	TRBJ1-1	-	CASSESGLTNTEAFF	TGTGCCAGCAGTGAATCCGGTTTAACGAACACTGAAGCTTTCTTT
TRBV11-3	-	TRBJ2-5	TRBD1	CASSLGTGSQETQYF	TGTGCCAGCAGCTTAGGGACAGGTTCTCAAGAGACCCAGTACTTC
TRBV5-1	-	TRBJ2-2	TRBD2	CATTRTPLAGAGTGELFF	TGCGCCACCACACGAACCCCCCTAGCGGGAGCGGGCACCGGGGAGCTGTTTTTT
TRBV18	-	TRBJ1-1	-	CASSPLQDNEAFF	TGTGCCAGCTCACCACTCCAGGACAATGAAGCTTTCTTT
TRBV19	-	TRBJ1-2	-	CASSMRGPGANYGYTF	TGTGCCAGTAGTATGCGGGGGCCGGGGGCTAACTATGGCTACACCTTC
TRBV5-1	-	TRBJ2-1	TRBD2	CASSPPGLASSYNEQFF	TGCGCCAGCAGCCCTCCGGGACTAGCAAGCTCTTACAATGAGCAGTTCTTC